The source of this T cell receptor (beta chain) is a study of response to subunit inactivated influenza vaccine. The study, taken as a whole, reports: Each seasonal flu vaccination may recruit only limited new T cells, authors suggested.

Comment on this clonotype: Antigen: not known.

The CDR3 runs 13 residues. Deletions cut 11 bases from V and 2 bases from J, with 16 bases between. From germline, CDR1 is MDHEN and CDR2 SYDVKM. TCRdb re-called the RT-PCR reads through MiXCR, storing one row per CDR3 protein. The sample lists about 480,000 distinct CDR3 sequences, 25% occurring once. The chain joins TRBV28 to TRBJ2-7; D possibly corresponds to TRBD2 (6 bases). The sequencing used CD4+ T cells sorted from PBMCs, collected less than 6 days after vaccination. The clonotype was recovered from a man over 45 who received an inactivated influenza vaccine. This chain's CDR3 is CACTGGSAYEQYF. The CDR3 bases are TGTGCCTGCACTGGGGGGTCCGCCTACGAGCAGTACTTC.